The 29 T cell receptor beta chains in this list originate from one sample, sequenced in a study of cytomegalovirus exposure and HLA in healthy donors. With 60 Vbeta and 13 Jbeta primers, the PCR was carried out. Sequencing used immunoSEQ multiplex PCR; TCRdb keeps in-frame clones, though not all of them. This table holds around 58,000 clones. What was sequenced was PBMCs. These receptors originate from a man aged 50 to 60 in good health and CMV-seropositive.

This chain connects TRBV5-6 to TRBJ1-4, with TRBD1 matching over 7 bases. Germline-derived CDR1 and CDR2 are SGHDT and YYEEEE. Unmatched junction bases numbered 7, after V lost 3 bases and J lost 2 bases. The length of the CDR3 is 16 residues. CDR3 sequence reads: CASSSLTGSTNEKLFF. The CDR3 DNA follows: TGTGCCAGCAGCTCGCTGACAGGGTCCACTAATGAAAAACTGTTTTTT.

The rearrangement uses TRBV11-2 and TRBJ2-7; 9 bases match TRBD1. The CDR3 totals 17 residues. CDR1 SGHAT and CDR2 FQNNGV come from the germline V gene. V shed 5 bases, J shed 1 base, and the junction held 12 bases outside the gene matches. The CDR3 protein is CASSVVGTGSFSYEQYF. As DNA, the CDR3 is TGTGCCAGCAGCGTCGTGGGGACAGGGTCTTTTTCCTACGAGCAGTACTTC. Based on the CDR3 plus reference TRBV11-2 and TRBJ2-7, the full variable domain is EAGVAQSPRYKIIEKRQSVAFWCNPISGHATLYWYQQILGQGPKLLIQFQNNGVVDDSQLPKDRFSAERLKGVDSTLKIQPAKLEDSAVYLCASSVVGTGSFSYEQYFGPGTRLTVT.

J is TRBJ1-5 and V is TRBV2; TRBD1 matches 7 bases. Looked up from germline, CDR1 is SNHLY and CDR2 is FYNNEI. CDR3 size: 15 residues. Losses at the gene ends were 4 bases for V and 8 bases for J; bases not matched to a gene: 11. CDR3 in amino acids: CASSAETGKIEPQHF. CDR3 bases: TGTGCCAGCAGTGCTGAGACAGGGAAAATTGAGCCCCAGCATTTT.

The chain combines TRBV25-1 with TRBJ2-2; D call uncertain. From germline, CDR1 is MGHDK and CDR2 SYGVNS. The CDR3 contains 15 residues. Trimming took 4 bases from V and 11 from J, leaving 20 bases between them. The CDR3 is CASSVRHGDPRELFF. The CDR3 coding sequence is TGTGCCAGCAGTGTACGCCATGGTGACCCTAGAGAGCTGTTTTTT.

The chain couples TRBV6-5 to TRBJ2-7; 8 positions agree with TRBD2. The CDR3 has 14 amino acids. CDR1 and CDR2 from the germline V gene are MNHEY and SVGAGI. Germline trimming cut 7 bases from V and 0 bases from J; bases unmatched to any gene: 5. This chain's CDR3 is CASKRGGGSYEQYF. CDR3 nucleotide sequence: TGTGCCAGCAAACGGGGGGGAGGCTCCTACGAGCAGTACTTC.

V is TRBV4-3 and J is TRBJ1-3, with D possibly being TRBD1 (5 bases). The CDR3 covers 16 residues. CDR1 is LGHNA, CDR2 YSLEER, per germline. V dropped 0 bases and J dropped 5 bases, with 14 bases sitting between them. The CDR3 coding sequence is TGCGCCAGCAGCCAAGAGTCGACAGTCCCACGAAACACCATATATTTT. Its protein is CASSQESTVPRNTIYF.

Concerning this clone: Additional DNA sequences in this sample encode the identical CDR3. The chain employs TRBV30 and TRBJ1-4; unclear D gene. This CDR3 has 11 amino acids. V was cut by 0 bases and J by 8 bases, with 4 bases left in between. The germline gives CDR1 GTSNPN, CDR2 SVGIG (reference sequence). CDR3 protein: CAWSVREKLFF. Here the CDR3 DNA reads TGTGCCTGGAGTGTACGGGAAAAACTGTTTTTT.

This clone is labeled medium-sized based on frequency. V usage is TRBV4-3 and J usage is TRBJ1-1; 9 nucleotides match TRBD1. The CDR3 is 16 amino acids. The germline V gene has CDR1 LGHNA and CDR2 YSLEER. V shed 0 bases, J shed 4 bases, and the junction held 6 bases outside the gene matches. CDR3 DNA sequence: TGCGCCAGCAGCCAAGACTGGGACAGGGAGGGCACTGAAGCTTTCTTT. This codes for CASSQDWDREGTEAFF.

This rearrangement joins TRBV6-1 to TRBJ1-5; D uncertain. The CDR3 is 15 residues long. Between the trimmed V and J ends, which lost 4 bases and 7 bases, there was a span of 17 bases. Germline V CDR1 and CDR2: MNHNS, SASEGT. The CDR3 sequence is CASSASGLSGQPQHF. CDR3 DNA sequence: TGTGCCAGCAGTGCATCTGGACTTAGCGGGCAGCCCCAGCATTTT.

The chain carries TRBV13 and TRBJ1-1; unclear D gene. V lost 2 bases, J lost 3 bases, and 22 bases lay in between. Per germline, CDR1 PRHDT and CDR2 FYEKMQ (reference sequence). The CDR3 runs to 18 residues. Here the CDR3 reads CASSLKRHGRSGYTEAFF. CDR3 bases: TGTGCCAGCAGCTTAAAGCGGCACGGCAGGTCGGGGTACACTGAAGCTTTCTTT.

The chain links TRBV7-9 to TRBJ1-5; 7 bases fit TRBD1. Unmatched junction bases numbered 4, after V lost 5 bases and J lost 6 bases. Per the germline V gene, CDR1 is SEHNR and CDR2 is FQNEAQ (reference sequence). CDR3 length: 13 residues. The CDR3 region has the DNA TGTGCCAGCAGCGACAGGGTTGGTCAGCCCCAGCATTTT. Its protein product is CASSDRVGQPQHF.

The chain links TRBV19 to TRBJ1-5; TRBD1 aligns across 7 bases. After removal of 2 bases from V and 4 bases from J, the junction contained 2 bases not matched to a gene. Per germline, CDR1 LNHDA and CDR2 SQIVND (reference sequence). This CDR3 comprises 14 residues. CDR3 DNA sequence: TGTGCCAGTAGTATATTGGGACAGAATCAGCCCCAGCATTTT. This encodes CASSILGQNQPQHF.

The chain employs TRBV27 and TRBJ1-1; 7 bases fit TRBD1. The CDR3 is 15 amino acids. V gave up 2 bases and J gave up 0 bases; unmatched junction bases: 3. The V gene's germline CDR1 is MNHEY and CDR2 SMNVEV (reference sequence). CDR3 protein: CASSLGTVMNTEAFF. CDR3 nucleotides: TGTGCCAGCAGTTTAGGGACAGTCATGAACACTGAAGCTTTCTTT.

This chain joins TRBV7-2 and TRBJ2-5; 8 nucleotides align to TRBD2. Losses at the gene ends were 5 bases for V and 2 bases for J; bases not matched to a gene: 7. CDR1 is SGHTA and CDR2 is FQGNSA in the germline V gene. CDR3 length: 15 residues. The CDR3 loop reads CASSRQRERQETQYF. As DNA, the CDR3 is TGTGCCAGCAGCCGCCAGCGGGAGAGACAAGAGACCCAGTACTTC.

The DNA of the CDR3 is TGTGCCAGCGCCCGATGGACAGGGGATGATTCACCCCTCCACTTT. It specifies CASARWTGDDSPLHF. The chain employs TRBV7-9 and TRBJ1-6; 9 bases are a match to TRBD1. In germline, CDR1 is SEHNR, CDR2 FQNEAQ (reference sequence). The CDR3 consists of 15 residues. Trimming took 8 bases from V and 8 from J; bases not matched to a gene: 10. Based on the CDR3 plus reference TRBV7-9 and TRBJ1-6, the full variable domain is DTGVSQNPRHKITKRGQNVTFRCDPISEHNRLYWYRQTLGQGPEFLTYFQNEAQLEKSRLLSDRFSAERPKGSFSTLEIQRTEQGDSAMYLCASARWTGDDSPLHFGNGTRLTVT.

The chain links TRBV27 to TRBJ1-5; 8 bases are shared with TRBD1. After removal of 3 bases from V and 0 bases from J, the junction contained 1 base not matched to a gene. The germline CDR1 and CDR2 sequences are MNHEY and SMNVEV (reference sequence). CDR3 length: 15 amino acids. The CDR3 protein is CASSFGTGSNQPQHF. The CDR3 bases are TGTGCCAGCAGTTTCGGGACAGGTAGCAATCAGCCCCAGCATTTT.

This chain connects TRBV29-1 to TRBJ2-7, with D tentatively TRBD2 (6 bases). Germline V gene data show CDR1 as SQVTM and CDR2 as ANQGSEA. Trimming pared 4 bases from V and 0 bases from J, leaving 7 bases between. The CDR3 is made up of 12 amino acids. CDR3 loop: CSVGDFSYEQYF. The CDR3 DNA reads as TGCAGCGTTGGGGACTTCTCCTACGAGCAGTACTTC.

The chain uses TRBV5-4 and TRBJ2-5, with 8 nucleotides matching TRBD2. The V segment lost 0 bases and the J segment 3 bases; nucleotides outside the gene matches: 10. The CDR3 consists of 17 residues. CDR1 and CDR2 (germline): SGHNT, YYREEE (reference sequence). The CDR3 DNA reads TGTGCCAGCAGCTTGGATAGGTTTAGCGGGGCCGAAGAGACCCAGTACTTC. This encodes CASSLDRFSGAEETQYF.

This chain connects TRBV29-1 to TRBJ2-2; 9 positions match TRBD2. After removal of 7 bases from V and 5 bases from J, the junction contained 8 bases not matched to a gene. The CDR3 has 14 residues. The germline V gene encodes CDR1 SQVTM and CDR2 ANQGSEA. In DNA, the CDR3 is TGCAGCGCCGTAGCGGGAGTCAGAACCGGGGAGCTGTTTTTT. It specifies CSAVAGVRTGELFF.

Comments on this clone: The junction and the germline gene differ at one end; a read error may be behind it. The chain has TRBV12-5 and TRBJ2-3; 10 bases map to TRBD1. The germline CDR1 and CDR2 sequences are LGHNT and FRNRAP. The CDR3 has 19 amino acids. This chain's CDR3 is CASGLGSKRQGASIDTQYF. The DNA for the CDR3 is TGTGCTAGTGGTTTGGGGTCCAAACGACAGGGGGCTAGCATAGATACGCAGTATTTT.

CDR3 DNA sequence: TGTGCCTGGAGTGAAGGGACAGGTCAAGCTTTCTTT. This gives the protein CAWSEGTGQAFF. The J gene is TRBJ1-1, the V gene TRBV30; the match to TRBD1 covers 8 bases. This CDR3 region has 12 residues. Trimming cost V 1 base and J 9 bases; bases outside gene matches: 4. Per the germline V gene, CDR1 is GTSNPN and CDR2 is SVGIG (reference sequence).

The chain combines TRBV28 with TRBJ1-2, with TRBD1 as a possible D gene (5 bases). CDR1 MDHEN and CDR2 SYDVKM come from the germline V gene. The CDR3 is made up of 14 amino acids. Trimming removed 3 bases from V and 4 bases from J, with 12 bases in between. In DNA, the CDR3 is TGTGCCAGCAGTTTGGGAGGGGCTCTCTATGGCTACACCTTC. Its translation is CASSLGGALYGYTF.

J is TRBJ1-1 and V is TRBV30, with 9 bases fitting TRBD1. CDR3 length: 13 amino acids. Germline V gene lookup returns CDR1 GTSNPN and CDR2 SVGIG (reference sequence). The J segment lost 8 bases and the V segment lost 1 base, leaving 5 bases of the junction unmatched. The CDR3 here is CAWSGLQGAEAFF. CDR3 DNA sequence: TGTGCCTGGAGTGGCCTACAGGGGGCGGAAGCTTTCTTT.

The chain couples TRBV7-3 to TRBJ2-7; no clear D gene. V lost 1 base to trimming and J lost 2 bases, with 12 bases between them. The CDR3 extends over 15 amino acids. Germline V CDR1 and CDR2: SGHTA, FQGTGA. CDR3 DNA sequence: TGTGCCAGCAGCTTAAGACCGGGTCCAACCTACGAGCAGTACTTC. This encodes CASSLRPGPTYEQYF. Together with reference TRBV7-3 and TRBJ2-7, the CDR3 gives the full variable domain: GAGVSQTPSNKVTEKGKYVELRCDPISGHTALYWYRQSLGQGPEFLIYFQGTGAADDSGLPNDRFFAVRPEGSVSTLKIQRTERGDSAVYLCASSLRPGPTYEQYFGPGTRLTVT.

This chain uses TRBV4-3 with TRBJ2-1, with TRBD2 matching 14 bases. This CDR3 has 17 residues. V shed 3 bases, J shed 6 bases, and the junction held 7 bases outside the gene matches. The germline V gene encodes CDR1 LGHNA and CDR2 YSLEER. The CDR3 nucleotides are TGCGCCAGCAGCCAGATGGGACTAGCGGGGGACTTCAATGAGCAGTTCTTC. Translated, it gives CASSQMGLAGDFNEQFF.

V usage is TRBV28 and J usage is TRBJ1-1, with D possibly matching TRBD1 (6 bases). The length of the CDR3 is 15 residues. Germline lookup yields CDR1 MDHEN and CDR2 SYDVKM. V lost 3 bases and J lost 1, with 12 bases in between. CDR3 bases: TGTGCCAGCAGTTTGGGGGCTAAGGGGAACACTGAAGCTTTCTTT. Translation gives CASSLGAKGNTEAFF.

The CDR3 nucleotides read TGTGCCACGACAGGGGGCGAGGGAGTGAACACTGAAGCTTTCTTT. Protein: CATTGGEGVNTEAFF. This chain links TRBV10-3 with TRBJ1-1; TRBD1 agrees at 10 bases. Germline CDR1 is ENHRY and CDR2 is SYGVKD. The CDR3 has 15 amino acids. V lost 10 bases, J lost 0 bases, and 8 bases stayed unmatched.

The J gene is TRBJ2-1, the V gene TRBV6-5, with TRBD2 identical over 8 bases. This CDR3 has 12 residues. V shed 6 bases and J 12 bases; nucleotides not matched to a gene: 7. CDR1 is MNHEY and CDR2 is SVGAGI in the germline V gene. The DNA of the CDR3 is TGTGCCAGCAGCCCGTTAGCGGGGTTGCAGTTCTTC. Its protein product is CASSPLAGLQFF.

As DNA, the CDR3 is TGCGCCAGCAGCTTGGGACCGGGGGGCTACACCTTC. It encodes CASSLGPGGYTF. The chain employs TRBV5-1 and TRBJ1-2; D is unclear. The CDR3 contains 12 residues. Germline V lookup: CDR1 SGHRS, CDR2 YFSETQ. Deletions cut 0 bases from V and 8 bases from J, with 8 bases between.